Below are 29 T cell receptor beta chains sequenced from a single sample in a study of blood T cell repertoires in COVID-19. This table comes from immunoSEQ multiplex PCR, and its TCRdb copy is limited to in-frame clones, with some not included. The sample includes around 190,000 clones, around 83% of them seen just once. The sequencing input was peripheral blood. The receptors come from a human donor in a cohort sampled during active COVID-19.

The chain links TRBV6-2 or TRBV6-3 to TRBJ2-7; tentative D call: TRBD2 (6 bases). The CDR3 contains 17 residues. V gave up 0 bases and J gave up 4 bases, with 19 bases separating them. The germline V gene encodes CDR1 MNHEY and CDR2 SVGEGT. DNA for the CDR3: TGTGCCAGCAGTTACTCGTCCGGGACTTGGGACGTTTACGAGCAGTACTTC. It specifies CASSYSSGTWDVYEQYF.

This chain connects TRBV9 to TRBJ1-1; D may be TRBD1 (6 bases). The CDR3 has 16 residues. The germline V gene has CDR1 SGDLS and CDR2 YYNGEE. V lost 3 bases to trimming and J lost 0 bases, with 15 bases between them. DNA for the CDR3: TGTGCCAGCAGCGGAGGAATCGGGACACTGAACACTGAAGCTTTCTTT. Amino acids: CASSGGIGTLNTEAFF.

This clone was observed a single time. This chain uses TRBV5-1 with TRBJ2-7, with a possible D match to TRBD2 (5 bases). CDR3 length: 14 amino acids. The germline V gene has CDR1 SGHRS and CDR2 YFSETQ. Trimming removed 4 bases at V and 0 bases at J, with 11 bases between. The chain's CDR3 is CASSRRPDSYEQYF. The CDR3 region has the DNA TGCGCCAGCAGCAGGAGGCCCGACTCCTACGAGCAGTACTTC. Looking up the rest from reference TRBV5-1 and TRBJ2-7 gives the full variable domain: KAGVTQTPRYLIKTRGQQVTLSCSPISGHRSVSWYQQTPGQGLQFLFEYFSETQRNKGNFPGRFSGRQFSNSRSEMNVSTLELGDSALYLCASSRRPDSYEQYFGPGTRLTVT.

The sample holds one count of this clone. The genes are TRBV6-5 and TRBJ1-1; no reliable D call. The CDR3 consists of 15 residues. Trimming removed 7 bases from V and 0 bases from J, with 15 bases in between. CDR1 is MNHEY and CDR2 is SVGAGI in the germline V gene. This CDR3 is CASKTRSVMNTEAFF. In nucleotides, the CDR3 is TGTGCCAGCAAAACGCGCTCCGTAATGAACACTGAAGCTTTCTTT.

This clone has a single count. The genes are TRBV19 and TRBJ2-3; TRBD2 matches 7 bases. From germline, CDR1 is LNHDA and CDR2 SQIVND (reference sequence). This CDR3 comprises 14 residues. Trimming removed 5 bases from V and 1 base from J; junction bases left unmatched: 3. The CDR3 region is CASSRAGRTDTQYF. The CDR3 DNA reads as TGTGCCAGTAGTCGAGCGGGACGCACAGATACGCAGTATTTT.

The V and J genes are TRBV28 and TRBJ2-7; D uncertain. Germline V lookup: CDR1 MDHEN, CDR2 SYDVKM. CDR3 length equals 11 residues. The ends were cut back, 2 bases at V and 7 bases at J, with 6 bases in the middle. In nucleotides, the CDR3 is TGTGCCAGCAGTTTACAGAGGGAGCAGTACTTC. Translating gives CASSLQREQYF.

This CDR3 is CASSLGTSGRSRFF. Written as DNA, the CDR3 is TGTGCCAGCAGCCTCGGGACTAGCGGGAGGTCTCGGTTCTTC. V is TRBV5-4 and J is TRBJ2-1; 15 bases fit TRBD2. Germline V gene lookup returns CDR1 SGHNT and CDR2 YYREEE (reference sequence). The CDR3 length is 14 residues. V lost 4 bases, J lost 15 bases, and 8 bases stayed unmatched. Combining the CDR3 with reference TRBV5-4 and TRBJ2-1 gives the whole variable domain ETGVTQSPTHLIKTRGQQVTLRCSSQSGHNTVSWYQQALGQGPQFIFQYYREEENGRGNFPPRFSGLQFPNYSSELNVNALELDDSALYLCASSLGTSGRSRFFGPGTRLTVL.

This rearrangement joins TRBV5-4 to TRBJ2-7, with 8 bases identical to TRBD1. With V trimmed by 4 bases and J by 3 bases, 18 bases remained unmatched. The CDR3 loop spans 18 amino acids. Germline V gives CDR1 SGHNT, CDR2 YYREEE (reference sequence). This CDR3 reads CASSDGRRAGGYNYEQYF. CDR3 DNA: TGTGCCAGCAGCGACGGCAGAAGAGCAGGGGGCTATAACTACGAGCAGTACTTC.

J is TRBJ2-1 and V is TRBV19; D not certain. Between the trimmed V and J ends, which lost 5 bases and 8 bases, there was a span of 22 bases. The CDR3 covers 16 residues. CDR1 and CDR2 from the germline V gene are LNHDA and SQIVND (reference sequence). CDR3 sequence (DNA): TGTGCCAGTAGTGGATCAAGCGCTGAAAAGATGGATGAGCAGTTCTTC. It is translated as CASSGSSAEKMDEQFF.

The V gene is TRBV7-2, the J gene TRBJ2-7, with TRBD2 matching over 12 bases. Per the germline V gene, CDR1 is SGHTA and CDR2 is FQGNSA. CDR3 size: 15 residues. Trimming removed 5 bases from V and 3 bases from J; junction bases left unmatched: 5. The CDR3 DNA reads as TGTGCCAGCAGCATCCGACTAGCGGGAGACTACGAGCAGTACTTC. Amino acid sequence: CASSIRLAGDYEQYF.

J is TRBJ1-4 and V is TRBV14, with D unresolved. This CDR3 is 12 amino acids long. V lost 1 base and J lost 10, with 7 bases in between. Germline V gives CDR1 SGHDN, CDR2 FVKESK. The CDR3 loop is CASSQVRGKLFF. CDR3 bases: TGTGCCAGCAGCCAAGTCCGGGGAAAACTGTTTTTT.

The V call is TRBV7-2, the J call TRBJ1-5, with 7 bases matching TRBD1. CDR1 and CDR2 from the germline V gene are SGHTA and FQGNSA. Trimming removed 3 bases from V and 5 bases from J; junction bases left unmatched: 10. The CDR3 loop spans 16 amino acids. The CDR3, as DNA: TGTGCCAGCAGCTTGTCGACAGGGCCGTTGGATCAGCCCCAGCATTTT. Residues: CASSLSTGPLDQPQHF.

This clone was recorded at least ten times. This chain joins TRBV7-2 and TRBJ2-7; 7 nucleotides align to TRBD1. The germline V gene has CDR1 SGHTA and CDR2 FQGNSA. The CDR3 sequence is 14 residues long. V shed 6 bases and J 1 base; nucleotides not matched to a gene: 6. The CDR3 bases are TGTGCCAGCAGGGCCGGGACAGATTCCTACGAGCAGTACTTC. Translated, it gives CASRAGTDSYEQYF. Full variable domain (remainder filled in from reference TRBV7-2 and TRBJ2-7): GAGVSQSPSNKVTEKGKDVELRCDPISGHTALYWYRQSLGQGLEFLIYFQGNSAPDKSGLPSDRFSAERTGGSVSTLTIQRTQQEDSAVYLCASRAGTDSYEQYFGPGTRLTVT.

This chain's CDR3 is CASSMGSGSDTQYF. The CDR3 DNA sequence: TGTGCCAGTAGTATGGGTAGCGGGAGCGATACGCAGTATTTT. V gene TRBV19 combines with J gene TRBJ2-3; 9 bases line up with TRBD2. The CDR3 has 14 amino acids. The V gene's germline CDR1 is LNHDA and CDR2 SQIVND (reference sequence). The J segment lost 6 bases and the V segment lost 3 bases, leaving 4 bases of the junction unmatched.

This clone was seen ten or more times. The J gene is TRBJ1-5, the V gene TRBV28; possible D gene TRBD1, 6 bases. Trimming left V 5 bases short and J 0 bases short, with 14 bases between. The CDR3 runs to 16 residues. The germline CDR1 and CDR2 sequences are MDHEN and SYDVKM. The CDR3 sequence is CASSRTWTVSNQPQHF. As DNA, the CDR3 is TGTGCCAGCAGTCGGACGTGGACAGTTAGCAATCAGCCCCAGCATTTT.

The V gene is TRBV3-1 (or the pseudogene TRBV3-2), the J gene TRBJ2-1; a weak D match, TRBD2 (5 bases). Trimming left V 6 bases short and J 5 bases short, with 11 bases between. Per the germline V gene, CDR1 is LGHDT and CDR2 is YNNKEL (reference sequence). This CDR3 has 13 amino acids. This CDR3 reads CASSPRTHNEQFF. The CDR3 DNA sequence: TGTGCCAGCAGTCCCCGGACTCACAATGAGCAGTTCTTC.

The chain links TRBV7-9 to TRBJ2-1; no firm D call. Germline assignment: CDR1 SEHNR and CDR2 FQNEAQ (reference sequence). The CDR3 totals 11 residues. V shed 6 bases and J shed 10 bases, with 10 bases lying between them. CDR3 DNA: TGTGCCAGCAGTTCCTCGCGGGAGCAGTTCTTC. Its translation is CASSSSREQFF.

V is TRBV7-9 and J is TRBJ2-7; possibly TRBD2 for D (6 bases). V was shortened by 4 bases and J by 7 bases, with 11 bases between the two germline ends. Germline assignment: CDR1 SEHNR and CDR2 FQNEAQ (reference sequence). The CDR3 is 12 amino acids. The chain's CDR3 is CASSWEVGEQYF. In nucleotides, the CDR3 is TGTGCCAGCAGCTGGGAGGTGGGAGAGCAGTACTTC.

This clone showed up just once. J is TRBJ2-2 and V is TRBV5-1; D is perhaps TRBD2 (6 bases). The germline gives CDR1 SGHRS, CDR2 YFSETQ. CDR3 length: 15 amino acids. The V end was cut by 2 bases, the J end by 0 bases, with 8 bases between. The CDR3 DNA reads TGCGCCAGCAGCTTAATAGCGGCGAACACCGGGGAGCTGTTTTTT. Encoded protein: CASSLIAANTGELFF.

Worth noting for this clone: This CDR3 is also generated by other DNA sequences in the sample. The rearrangement links TRBV4-1 to TRBJ2-5; perhaps TRBD2 as D (6 bases). The V and J ends lost 1 base and 4 bases respectively, with 10 bases between them. The CDR3 contains 14 residues. Germline CDR1 is MGHRA and CDR2 is YSYEKL. CDR3 DNA sequence: TGCGCCAGCAGCCAAGCAGGAGGGCGAGAGACCCAGTACTTC. Its protein product is CASSQAGGRETQYF.

The CDR3 sequence: CASSPAASGNEQFF. CDR3 DNA: TGTGCCAGCAGCCCCGCCGCTAGCGGCAATGAGCAGTTCTTC. This rearrangement joins TRBV3-1 (or the pseudogene TRBV3-2) to TRBJ2-1, with 7 bases lining up with TRBD2. CDR1 LGHDT and CDR2 YNNKEL come from the germline V gene (reference sequence). After removal of 4 bases from V and 6 bases from J, the junction contained 6 bases not matched to a gene. The CDR3 sequence is 14 residues long.

V is TRBV27 and J is TRBJ2-2; D perhaps matches TRBD1 (6 bases). CDR3 size: 15 residues. The germline V gene encodes CDR1 MNHEY and CDR2 SMNVEV (reference sequence). V lost 5 bases to trimming and J lost 3 bases, with 13 bases between them. The CDR3 sequence: CASSEYQGHTGELFF. CDR3 nucleotides: TGTGCCAGCAGTGAGTACCAGGGGCACACCGGGGAGCTGTTTTTT.

This clone was observed a single time. The rearrangement links TRBV27 to TRBJ1-1; D is possibly TRBD1 (6 bases). Per the germline V gene, CDR1 is MNHEY and CDR2 is SMNVEV (reference sequence). The CDR3 covers 14 residues. Trimming removed 2 bases at V and 4 bases at J, with 11 bases between. The CDR3 protein is CASSLAQGTTEAFF. CDR3 in DNA: TGTGCCAGCAGTTTAGCTCAGGGGACCACTGAAGCTTTCTTT.

The chain has TRBV27 and TRBJ2-7; the match to TRBD2 covers 10 bases. CDR1 and CDR2 (germline): MNHEY, SMNVEV (reference sequence). V lost 2 bases, J lost 3 bases, and 4 bases stayed unmatched. CDR3 length: 15 amino acids. The CDR3 sequence is CASSLTSGTLYEQYF. The CDR3 region has the DNA TGTGCCAGCAGTTTAACTAGCGGGACCCTCTACGAGCAGTACTTC.

This clone was recorded only once. This chain links TRBV2 with TRBJ1-2; D is unresolved. With 6 bases removed from V and 5 bases from J, the gap between germline ends came to 13 bases. The CDR3 totals 13 residues. CDR1 and CDR2 (germline): SNHLY, FYNNEI. The CDR3 sequence is CASREGGEYGYTF. CDR3 coding DNA: TGTGCCAGCAGGGAGGGAGGCGAATATGGCTACACCTTC.

The genes are TRBV21-1 and TRBJ2-7; the DNA was not compared with TRBD2, the D call given in the table. TRBV21-1 is described as a pseudogene. The CDR3 is 14 amino acids. Here the CDR3 DNA reads TGTGCCAGCAGCGAAGGGACTCACTCCTACGAGCAGTACTTC. It specifies CASSEGTHSYEQYF.

This clone has more than one count but fewer than ten. V gene TRBV18 combines with J gene TRBJ1-4; tentative D call: TRBD1 (5 bases). The CDR3 runs 13 residues. V gave up 6 bases and J gave up 7 bases, with 12 bases separating them. Germline V gene sequence: CDR1 KGHSH, CDR2 LQKENI. The CDR3 here is CASSPTGPEKLFF. For the CDR3, the DNA is TGTGCCAGCTCTCCAACAGGACCTGAAAAACTGTTTTTT.

This clone was detected many times. Other DNA variants within this sample encode the same CDR3. The V call is TRBV2, the J call TRBJ1-5, with D unresolved. The germline CDR1 and CDR2 sequences are SNHLY and FYNNEI. Trimming took off 6 bases at V and 0 bases at J, with 9 bases between the two ends. CDR3 length equals 14 residues. The CDR3 region is CASSRLNSNQPQHF. CDR3 in DNA: TGTGCCAGCAGCAGACTCAATAGCAATCAGCCCCAGCATTTT.

The J gene is TRBJ1-1, the V gene TRBV19; TRBD1 matches 7 bases. Trimming removed 4 bases from V and 3 bases from J; junction bases left unmatched: 11. Germline V CDR1 and CDR2: LNHDA, SQIVND (reference sequence). The CDR3 contains 16 residues. As DNA, the CDR3 is TGTGCCAGTAGTAACCTCCAGGGGGGCTGGCACACTGAAGCTTTCTTT. Translating gives CASSNLQGGWHTEAFF. Drawing the rest from reference TRBV19 and TRBJ1-1, the complete variable domain is DGGITQSPKYLFRKEGQNVTLSCEQNLNHDAMYWYRQDPGQGLRLIYYSQIVNDFQKGDIAEGYSVSREKKESFPLTVTSAQKNPTAFYLCASSNLQGGWHTEAFFGQGTRLTVV.